This T cell receptor beta chain was identified during a study of T cell changes during pregnancy in multiple sclerosis. This CDR3 contains 15 residues. The germline gives CDR1 SGHRS, CDR2 YFSETQ. V was pared by 1 base and J by 3 bases, with 14 bases between. Produced via immunoSEQ multiplex PCR; TCRdb's table is partial and in-frame only. The sample carries 40,000 or so clones, approximately 91% recorded once. Here the sequenced sample was CD8+ T cells from peripheral blood mononuclear cells, taken after pregnancy. This rearrangement joins TRBV5-1 to TRBJ2-7; D perhaps matches TRBD2 (6 bases). The source of this sequence is a female donor with multiple sclerosis, enrolled in a pregnancy study. CDR3 residues: CASSLRGKESYEQYF. The CDR3 coding sequence is TGCGCCAGCAGCTTGCGGGGGAAAGAGAGCTACGAGCAGTACTTC. Together with reference TRBV5-1 and TRBJ2-7, the CDR3 gives the full variable domain: KAGVTQTPRYLIKTRGQQVTLSCSPISGHRSVSWYQQTPGQGLQFLFEYFSETQRNKGNFPGRFSGRQFSNSRSEMNVSTLELGDSALYLCASSLRGKESYEQYFGPGTRLTVT.